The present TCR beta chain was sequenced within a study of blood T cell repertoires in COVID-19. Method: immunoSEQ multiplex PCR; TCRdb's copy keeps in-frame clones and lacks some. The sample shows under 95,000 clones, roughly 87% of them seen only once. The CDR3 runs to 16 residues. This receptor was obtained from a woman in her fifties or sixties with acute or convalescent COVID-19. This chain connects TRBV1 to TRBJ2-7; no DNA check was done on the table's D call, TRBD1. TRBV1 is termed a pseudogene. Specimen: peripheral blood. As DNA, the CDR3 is TGCACCAGCAGCCAAGAAGGGGCCAGGGCCCACTACGAGCAGTACTTC. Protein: CTSSQEGARAHYEQYF.